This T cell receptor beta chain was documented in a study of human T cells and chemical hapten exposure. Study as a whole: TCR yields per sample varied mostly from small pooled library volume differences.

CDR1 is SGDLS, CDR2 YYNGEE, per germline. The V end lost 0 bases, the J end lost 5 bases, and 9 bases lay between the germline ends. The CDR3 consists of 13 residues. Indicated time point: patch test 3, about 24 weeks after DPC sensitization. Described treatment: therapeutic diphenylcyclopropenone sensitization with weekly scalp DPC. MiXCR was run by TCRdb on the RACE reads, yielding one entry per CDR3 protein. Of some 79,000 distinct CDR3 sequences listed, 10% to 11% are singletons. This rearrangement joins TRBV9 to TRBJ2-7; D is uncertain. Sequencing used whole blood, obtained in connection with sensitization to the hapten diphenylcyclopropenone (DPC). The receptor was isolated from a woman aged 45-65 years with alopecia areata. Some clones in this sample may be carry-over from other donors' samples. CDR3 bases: TGTGCCAGCAGCGTAGTGGACCACCACGAGCAGTACTTC. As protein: CASSVVDHHEQYF.